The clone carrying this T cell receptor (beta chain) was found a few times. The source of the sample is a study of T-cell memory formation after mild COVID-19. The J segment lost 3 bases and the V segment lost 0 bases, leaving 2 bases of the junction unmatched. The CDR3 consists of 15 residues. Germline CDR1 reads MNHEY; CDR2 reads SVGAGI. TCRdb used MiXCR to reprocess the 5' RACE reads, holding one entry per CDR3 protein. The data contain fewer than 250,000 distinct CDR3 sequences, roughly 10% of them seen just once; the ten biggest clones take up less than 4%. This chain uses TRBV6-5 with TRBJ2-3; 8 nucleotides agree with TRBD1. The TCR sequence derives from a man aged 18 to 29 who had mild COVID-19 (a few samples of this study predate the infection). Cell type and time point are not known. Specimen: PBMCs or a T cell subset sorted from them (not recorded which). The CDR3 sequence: CASSYSGQVTDTQYF. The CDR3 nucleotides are TGTGCCAGCAGTTACTCGGGACAGGTGACAGATACGCAGTATTTT.